This T cell receptor (beta chain) is from a study of control samples from healthy donors and cancer patients. Looked up from germline, CDR1 is SGDLS and CDR2 is YYNGEE. The CDR3 contains 13 residues. V shed 3 bases and J shed 5 bases, with 11 bases lying between them. Libraries were prepared by immunoSEQ multiplex PCR; TCRdb keeps only in-frame clonotypes and omits some of them. The sample lists about 160,000 clones, 85% to 90% occurring once. This chain joins TRBV9 and TRBJ2-5; D gene unclear. Sample: blood. The clonotype was recovered from a man in his thirties or forties in good health. The CDR3 DNA is TGTGCCAGCAGCGGGGATTTAGGGGAGACCCAGTACTTC. Protein sequence: CASSGDLGETQYF.